Following are 10 T cell receptor beta chains from one sample sequenced in a study of blood T cell repertoires in COVID-19. Profiled with immunoSEQ multiplex PCR; TCRdb holds only in-frame clones, not every one. In the table there are around 280,000 clones, 90% of which are singletons. The material sequenced was PBMCs or T cells enriched from blood (not recorded which). The source of these receptors is a woman between 18 and 30 years old with acute COVID-19.

The chain uses TRBV10-3 and TRBJ2-7; D unresolved. The CDR3 length is 11 residues. Deletions cut 10 bases from V and 6 bases from J, with 13 bases between. Germline CDR1 and CDR2: ENHRY and SYGVKD. The CDR3 spells CATPCRPEQYF. DNA of the CDR3: TGTGCCACCCCTTGCAGGCCCGAGCAGTACTTC.

Comment on this clone: This CDR3 is also generated by other DNA sequences in the sample. The rearrangement joins TRBV5-1 to TRBJ2-2; D call uncertain. The CDR3 covers 13 residues. CDR1 and CDR2 (germline): SGHRS, YFSETQ. Trimming removed 4 bases from V and 0 bases from J, with 4 bases in between. CDR3 DNA sequence: TGCGCCAGCAGCGTAGCGAACACCGGGGAGCTGTTTTTT. Translating gives CASSVANTGELFF.

CDR3 coding DNA: TGTGCCAGTGCCAGCGGGAGAAGGAAGACAGATACGCAGTATTTT. This codes for CASASGRRKTDTQYF. The chain employs TRBV19 and TRBJ2-3, with TRBD2 matching 8 bases. CDR1 and CDR2 from the germline V gene are LNHDA and SQIVND (reference sequence). Trimming took 8 bases from V and 3 from J; bases not matched to a gene: 10. The CDR3 consists of 15 residues.

The gene calls are TRBV5-5 and TRBJ2-7, with 8 nucleotides matching TRBD2. The CDR3 runs 17 residues. V trimming: 4 bases; J trimming: 3 bases; junction bases outside the gene matches: 15. Germline V gene lookup returns CDR1 SGHKS and CDR2 YYEKEE (reference sequence). The CDR3 DNA follows: TGTGCCAGCAGCCTGGACAGCGGGAGAAAATCGTTCTACGAGCAGTACTTC. Its translation: CASSLDSGRKSFYEQYF. The complete variable domain, with remaining parts taken from reference TRBV5-5 and TRBJ2-7, reads DAGVTQSPTHLIKTRGQQVTLRCSPISGHKSVSWYQQVLGQGPQFIFQYYEKEERGRGNFPDRFSARQFPNYSSELNVNALLLGDSALYLCASSLDSGRKSFYEQYFGPGTRLTVT.

The V gene is TRBV7-2, the J gene TRBJ2-1; 8 positions agree with TRBD2. The germline V gene encodes CDR1 SGHTA and CDR2 FQGNSA. This CDR3 is built from 14 residues. Germline trimming cut 0 bases from V and 9 bases from J; bases unmatched to any gene: 4. CDR3 nucleotide sequence: TGTGCCAGCAGCTTAGCGGGACTAGTTACTGAGCAGTTCTTC. Its translation: CASSLAGLVTEQFF.

The rearrangement joins TRBV4-3 to TRBJ2-7; 11 nucleotides align to TRBD2. The CDR3 contains 19 residues. CDR1 and CDR2 (germline): LGHNA, YSLEER. Trimming removed 0 bases from V and 2 bases from J; junction bases left unmatched: 12. CDR3 nucleotides: TGCGCCAGCAGCCAAGAGTGGGGTAGCGGGAGGGCTACCCCCTACGAGCAGTACTTC. It translates to CASSQEWGSGRATPYEQYF.

The chain couples TRBV3-1 (or the pseudogene TRBV3-2) to TRBJ1-1; no firm D call. This CDR3 region has 14 residues. Germline values: CDR1 LGHDT, CDR2 YNNKEL (reference sequence). Between the trimmed V and J ends, which lost 0 bases and 7 bases, there was a span of 12 bases. CDR3 coding DNA: TGTGCCAGCAGCCAAGACGGGAGTGGTAGTGAAGCTTTCTTT. It encodes CASSQDGSGSEAFF.

This chain joins TRBV29-1 and TRBJ2-7, with 10 bases that match TRBD1. Germline V gives CDR1 SQVTM, CDR2 ANQGSEA. The CDR3 contains 14 residues. The ends lost 2 bases at V and 2 bases at J; junction bases unmatched: 3. CDR3 protein: CSVEKGTGAYEQYF. The CDR3 DNA is TGCAGCGTTGAAAAGGGGACAGGGGCCTACGAGCAGTACTTC.

The V and J genes are TRBV19 and TRBJ2-1; D may be TRBD2 (7 bases). The V gene lost 4 bases and the J gene lost 0 bases, with 13 bases spanning the gap. Germline assignment: CDR1 LNHDA and CDR2 SQIVND (reference sequence). CDR3 size: 16 residues. The CDR3 sequence is CASSTLRGASYNEQFF. CDR3 sequence (DNA): TGTGCCAGTAGTACTTTACGGGGGGCCTCCTACAATGAGCAGTTCTTC.

The V call is TRBV19, the J call TRBJ1-5, with TRBD1 matching 7 bases. The CDR3 has 15 amino acids. The germline V gene encodes CDR1 LNHDA and CDR2 SQIVND (reference sequence). V shed 5 bases, J shed 4 bases, and the junction held 8 bases outside the gene matches. In DNA, the CDR3 is TGTGCCAGTAGTTCAGGGACAGCCACGAATCAGCCCCAGCATTTT. Protein: CASSSGTATNQPQHF.